A single sample is the source of the 12 T cell receptor beta chains below, sequenced in a study of tumor-infiltrating lymphocytes in primary liver carcinoma. Taking roughly 20-34 mg of unsorted bulk tissue, the authors co-extracted RNA and DNA. Total RNA amounting to 450 to 550 ng was the source from which TCR beta cDNA was made with a constant-region primer. Slightly modified ARM-PCR served as the procedure for the TCR beta libraries. These libraries came from three rounds of nested multiplex PCR. A C-beta reverse primer and TRBV1-TRBV30 forward primers served in each of the first two PCR rounds, at ten to eleven cycles apiece. Each CDR3 protein is one row after TCRdb ran MiXCR on the multiplex PCR reads. Of over 100,000 distinct CDR3 sequences listed, around 70% are singletons. Sample: tumor-adjacent normal liver tissue. Receptors originate from a woman between 55 and 75 years old with primary liver carcinoma and hepatitis B virus infection.

This clonotype turned up a few times. The CDR3 bases are TGTGCCAGCAGTGAGGGGACATACAACACTGAAGCTTTCTTT. Translated: CASSEGTYNTEAFF. The chain employs TRBV2 and TRBJ1-1; a weak D match, TRBD1 (6 bases). Germline CDR1 is SNHLY and CDR2 is FYNNEI. This CDR3 spans 14 amino acids. Between the trimmed V and J ends, which lost 3 bases and 2 bases, there was a span of 10 bases.

This clonotype has only one observation. The chain employs TRBV29-1 and TRBJ2-5, with 7 bases aligning to TRBD1. Unmatched junction bases numbered 12, after V lost 4 bases and J lost 4 bases. The CDR3 length is 15 residues. CDR1 SQVTM and CDR2 ANQGSEA come from the germline V gene. This CDR3 is CSVGSGGQRIETQYF. The CDR3 DNA sequence: TGCAGCGTTGGTTCTGGGGGACAGCGTATAGAGACCCAGTACTTC. Full variable domain (outside the CDR3, taken from reference TRBV29-1 and TRBJ2-5): SAVISQKPSRDICQRGTSLTIQCQVDSQVTMMFWYRQQPGQSLTLIATANQGSEATYESGFVIDKFPISRPNLTFSTLTVSNMSPEDSSIYLCSVGSGGQRIETQYFGPGTRLLVL.

The sample holds a few counts of this clonotype. The chain is built from TRBV10-3 and TRBJ2-7, with 14 positions matching TRBD2. The ends lost 5 bases at V and 3 bases at J; junction bases unmatched: 18. Per germline, CDR1 ENHRY and CDR2 SYGVKD. The CDR3 totals 20 residues. CDR3 in DNA: TGTGCCATCAGTTCGGTAAGACTAGCGGGAGGGCCTTATGAAATCTACGAGCAGTACTTC. It translates to CAISSVRLAGGPYEIYEQYF.

With regard to this clonotype: A much larger clonotype is one base distant, so this may be a read error. This chain uses TRBV5-8 with TRBJ1-5, with D unresolved. From germline, CDR1 is SGHTS and CDR2 YDEGEE. The CDR3 sequence is 12 residues long. The CDR3 sequence is CASSLGNQPHHF. DNA of the CDR3: TGTGCCAGCAGCTTAGGTAATCAGCCCCATCATTTT.

This clonotype appeared many times. V is TRBV7-9 and J is TRBJ2-3; 11 nucleotides agree with TRBD2. The CDR3 spans 16 residues. V was clipped by 5 bases and J by 5 bases; unmatched bases: 9. CDR1 and CDR2 (germline): SEHNR, FQNEAQ (reference sequence). DNA of the CDR3: TGTGCCAGCAGCCCTTTAGCGGGAGGGCCAAAAGATACGCAGTATTTT. This translates into CASSPLAGGPKDTQYF.

Points on this clonotype: A read error may produce the germline difference seen at one junction end. The rearrangement joins TRBV11-2 to TRBJ1-3; TRBD1 agrees at 9 bases. The CDR3 loop spans 19 amino acids. Germline values: CDR1 SGHAT, CDR2 FQNNGV. The CDR3 sequence: CANSSRPDRGAYSGNTICF. The CDR3, as DNA: TGTGCCAACAGCTCACGCCCGGACAGGGGAGCGTACTCCGGAAACACCATATGTTTT.

Ten or more counts support this clonotype. The J gene is TRBJ1-5, the V gene TRBV7-9; the match to TRBD1 covers 9 bases. CDR3 length: 14 amino acids. With 5 bases clipped from V and 7 bases from J, the junction kept 6 bases outside the gene matches. Germline CDR1 SEHNR, CDR2 FQNEAQ (reference sequence). Here the CDR3 DNA reads TGTGCCAGCAGCACAGGGGGCGCAGGGCAGCCCCAGCATTTT. Encoded protein: CASSTGGAGQPQHF.

By sample share, this clonotype is medium-sized. The J gene is TRBJ2-7, the V gene TRBV11-2; TRBD1 matches at 7 bases. The J segment lost 7 bases and the V segment lost 5 bases, leaving 11 bases of the junction unmatched. Germline values: CDR1 SGHAT, CDR2 FQNNGV. The CDR3 runs to 14 residues. The CDR3 protein is CASSAKGAWVEQYF. The CDR3 DNA reads TGTGCCAGCAGCGCAAAGGGGGCTTGGGTTGAGCAGTACTTC.

This clonotype was detected many times. This chain links TRBV7-9 with TRBJ2-4; the D gene is possibly TRBD2 (6 bases). This CDR3 spans 13 amino acids. Looked up from germline, CDR1 is SEHNR and CDR2 is FQNEAQ (reference sequence). The CDR3 here is CASIGGAKNIQYF. Written as DNA, the CDR3 is TGTGCATCCATCGGGGGAGCCAAAAACATTCAGTACTTC.

This clonotype was counted ten times or more. The chain carries TRBV6-5 and TRBJ1-2; the D gene is possibly TRBD1 (5 bases). In germline, CDR1 is MNHEY, CDR2 SVGAGI. The CDR3 totals 15 residues. Trimming removed 6 bases at V and 8 bases at J, with 22 bases between. CDR3 bases: TGTGCCAGCAGCCAAGTAACTGGGGCAGCAGGAGGCTACACCTTC. Translation: CASSQVTGAAGGYTF.

Points on this clonotype: An end of the junction differs from the germline gene, which may be a read error. The chain uses TRBV5-1 and TRBJ2-3; 7 bases agree with TRBD2. The CDR3 has 16 residues. Germline V CDR1 and CDR2: SGHRS, YFSETQ. The CDR3 sequence is CAGSLSRQTSTDTQYF. The CDR3 DNA follows: TGCGCCGGCAGCTTATCCAGACAGACTAGCACGGATACGCAGTATTTT.

J is TRBJ2-3 and V is TRBV10-3; no clear D gene. The CDR3 has 14 residues. CDR1 is ENHRY, CDR2 SYGVKD, per germline. V was cut by 9 bases and J by 4 bases, with 17 bases left in between. The CDR3: CAITDILRADTQYF. CDR3 bases: TGTGCCATTACCGACATTCTGCGCGCAGATACGCAGTATTTT.